This record concerns one T cell receptor beta chain sequence. At one end, the junction sequence differs from germline, possibly due to a read error. The data originate from a study of tumor-infiltrating lymphocytes in primary liver carcinoma. Total RNA amounting to 450 to 550 ng was the source from which TCR beta cDNA was made with a constant-region primer. ARM-PCR was slightly modified, and three nested multiplex PCR rounds with it gave rise to the TCR beta libraries. Researchers ran the first two PCR rounds for approximately 10 cycles each with TRBV1-TRBV30 forward primers and a C-beta reverse primer. Each CDR3 protein is one row after TCRdb ran MiXCR on the multiplex PCR reads. The sample consists of about 92,000 distinct CDR3 sequences, approximately 68% of them appearing once. CDR1 is SGHAT, CDR2 FQNNGV, per germline. This CDR3 region has 14 residues. Unsorted bulk tissue (about 20-32 mg) underwent RNA and DNA co-extraction.

The TCR was taken from a man aged 35-49 years with primary liver carcinoma and hepatitis B virus infection. The chain joins TRBV11-2 to TRBJ2-7; D is undetermined. The sample consisted of tumor-adjacent normal liver tissue. Written as DNA, the CDR3 is TGTGCCAGCAGCTTCCTTTTTAGCTCCTACGATCAGTGCTTC. Translated, it gives CASSFLFSSYDQCF. Complete variable domain (other parts from reference TRBV11-2 and TRBJ2-7): EAGVAQSPRYKIIEKRQSVAFWCNPISGHATLYWYQQILGQGPKLLIQFQNNGVVDDSQLPKDRFSAERLKGVDSTLKIQPAKLEDSAVYLCASSFLFSSYDQCFGPGTRLTVT.